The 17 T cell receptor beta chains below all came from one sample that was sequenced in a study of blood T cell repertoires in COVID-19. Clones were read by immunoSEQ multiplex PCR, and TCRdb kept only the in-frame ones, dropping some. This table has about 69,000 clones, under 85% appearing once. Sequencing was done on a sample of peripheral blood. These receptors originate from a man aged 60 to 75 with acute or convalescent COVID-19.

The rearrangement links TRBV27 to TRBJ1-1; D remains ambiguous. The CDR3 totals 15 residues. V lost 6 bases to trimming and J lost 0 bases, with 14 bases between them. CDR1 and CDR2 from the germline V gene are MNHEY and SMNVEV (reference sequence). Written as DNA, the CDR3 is TGTGCCAGCAGCGCTAGGCTGGAGGTGAACACTGAAGCTTTCTTT. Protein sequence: CASSARLEVNTEAFF.

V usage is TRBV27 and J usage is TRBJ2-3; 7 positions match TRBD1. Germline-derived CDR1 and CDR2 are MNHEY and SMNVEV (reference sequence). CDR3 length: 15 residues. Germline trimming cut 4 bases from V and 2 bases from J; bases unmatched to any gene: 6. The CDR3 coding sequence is TGTGCCAGCAGTTACCGGGACAGACACACAGATACGCAGTATTTT. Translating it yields CASSYRDRHTDTQYF.

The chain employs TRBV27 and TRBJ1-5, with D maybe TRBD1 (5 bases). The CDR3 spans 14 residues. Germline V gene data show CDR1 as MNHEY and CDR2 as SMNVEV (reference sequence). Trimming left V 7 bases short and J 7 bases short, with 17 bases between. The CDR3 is CASKTTVRGQPQHF. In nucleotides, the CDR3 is TGTGCCAGCAAAACCACAGTCCGGGGGCAGCCCCAGCATTTT.

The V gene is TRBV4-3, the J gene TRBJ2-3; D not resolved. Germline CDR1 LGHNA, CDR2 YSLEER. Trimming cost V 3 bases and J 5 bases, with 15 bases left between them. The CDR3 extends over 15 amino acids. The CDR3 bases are TGCGCCAGCAGCCAGTCACCCGTGGCACAAGATACGCAGTATTTT. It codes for CASSQSPVAQDTQYF.

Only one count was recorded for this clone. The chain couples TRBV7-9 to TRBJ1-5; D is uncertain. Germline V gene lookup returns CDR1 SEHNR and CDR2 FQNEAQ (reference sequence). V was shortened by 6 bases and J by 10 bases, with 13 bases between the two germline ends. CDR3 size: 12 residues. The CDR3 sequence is CASSQEVGPQHF. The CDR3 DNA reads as TGTGCCAGCAGTCAGGAGGTGGGTCCCCAGCATTTT.

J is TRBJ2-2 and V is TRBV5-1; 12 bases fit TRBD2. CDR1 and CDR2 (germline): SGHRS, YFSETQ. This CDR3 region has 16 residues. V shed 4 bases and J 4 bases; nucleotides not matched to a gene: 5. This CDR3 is CASSEKLAGGTGELFF. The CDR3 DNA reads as TGCGCCAGCAGCGAAAAACTAGCGGGGGGCACCGGGGAGCTGTTTTTT.

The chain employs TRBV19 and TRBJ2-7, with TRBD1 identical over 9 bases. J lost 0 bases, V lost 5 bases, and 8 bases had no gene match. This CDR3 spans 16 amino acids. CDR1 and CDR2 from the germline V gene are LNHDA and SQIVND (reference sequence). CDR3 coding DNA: TGTGCCAGTAGTCATAAACAGGGGGCGAGCTCCTACGAGCAGTACTTC. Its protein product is CASSHKQGASSYEQYF.

The CDR3 loop reads CSGDDRDIQYF. DNA for the CDR3: TGCAGTGGGGACGACAGGGACATTCAGTACTTC. This chain connects TRBV20-1 to TRBJ2-4; 7 positions agree with TRBD1. CDR1 and CDR2 from the germline V gene are DFQATT and SNEGSKA (reference sequence). The CDR3 sequence is 11 residues long. The junction had 5 bases not matched to a gene; V was cut back by 7 bases and J by 8 bases.

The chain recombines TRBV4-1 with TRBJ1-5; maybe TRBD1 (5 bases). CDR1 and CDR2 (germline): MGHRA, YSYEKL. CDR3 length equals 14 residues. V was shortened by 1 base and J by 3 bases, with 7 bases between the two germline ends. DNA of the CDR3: TGCGCCAGCAGCCAAGGACAGCCCAATCAGCCCCAGCATTTT. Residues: CASSQGQPNQPQHF.

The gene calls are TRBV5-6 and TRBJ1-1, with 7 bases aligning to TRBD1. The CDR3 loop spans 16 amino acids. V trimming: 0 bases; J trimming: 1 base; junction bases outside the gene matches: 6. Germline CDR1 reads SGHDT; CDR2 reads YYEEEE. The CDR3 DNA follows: TGTGCCAGCAGCTTGGGTTTAGGGGGCTGGAACACTGAAGCTTTCTTT. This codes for CASSLGLGGWNTEAFF. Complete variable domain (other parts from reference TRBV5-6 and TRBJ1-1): DAGVTQSPTHLIKTRGQQVTLRCSPKSGHDTVSWYQQALGQGPQFIFQYYEEEERQRGNFPDRFSGHQFPNYSSELNVNALLLGDSALYLCASSLGLGGWNTEAFFGQGTRLTVV.

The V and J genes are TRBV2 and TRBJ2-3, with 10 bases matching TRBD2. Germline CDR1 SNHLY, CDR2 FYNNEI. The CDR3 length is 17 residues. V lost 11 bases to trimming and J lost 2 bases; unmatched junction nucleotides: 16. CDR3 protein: CASSGDSGGAFTDTQYF. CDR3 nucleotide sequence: TGTGCCTCCTCCGGGGACAGCGGGGGGGCCTTCACAGATACGCAGTATTTT.

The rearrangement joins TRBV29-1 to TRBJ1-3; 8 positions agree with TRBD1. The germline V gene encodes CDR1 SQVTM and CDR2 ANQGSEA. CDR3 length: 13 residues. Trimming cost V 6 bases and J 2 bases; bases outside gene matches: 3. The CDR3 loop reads CSVEDRAGNTIYF. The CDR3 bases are TGCAGCGTCGAGGACAGGGCTGGAAACACCATATATTTT.

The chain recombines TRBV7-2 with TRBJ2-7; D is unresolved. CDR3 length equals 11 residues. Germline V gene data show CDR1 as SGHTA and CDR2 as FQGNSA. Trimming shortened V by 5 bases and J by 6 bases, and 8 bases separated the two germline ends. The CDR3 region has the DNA TGTGCCAGCAGCCCCTCCCGCGAGCAGTACTTC. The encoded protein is CASSPSREQYF.

The CDR3 DNA is TGTGCCAGCAGCATGACAGGGTACGAGCAGTACTTC. This codes for CASSMTGYEQYF. The V and J genes are TRBV5-6 and TRBJ2-7, with TRBD1 matching over 7 bases. From germline, CDR1 is SGHDT and CDR2 YYEEEE. The CDR3 spans 12 residues. V was clipped by 4 bases and J by 4 bases; unmatched bases: 2. The whole variable domain, filled in from reference TRBV5-6 and TRBJ2-7, reads DAGVTQSPTHLIKTRGQQVTLRCSPKSGHDTVSWYQQALGQGPQFIFQYYEEEERQRGNFPDRFSGHQFPNYSSELNVNALLLGDSALYLCASSMTGYEQYFGPGTRLTVT.

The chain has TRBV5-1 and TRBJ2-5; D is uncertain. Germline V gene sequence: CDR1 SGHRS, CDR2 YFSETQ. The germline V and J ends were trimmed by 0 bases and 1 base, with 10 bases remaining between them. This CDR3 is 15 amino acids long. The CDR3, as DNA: TGCGCCAGCAGCTTGGTCCCCGGGTCCCAAGAGACCCAGTACTTC. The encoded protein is CASSLVPGSQETQYF.

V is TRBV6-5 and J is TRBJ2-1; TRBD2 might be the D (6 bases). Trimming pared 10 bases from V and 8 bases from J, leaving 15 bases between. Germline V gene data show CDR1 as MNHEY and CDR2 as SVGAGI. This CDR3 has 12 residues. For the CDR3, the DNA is TGTGCCACTAGGGACTCCTTTTATGAGCAGTTCTTC. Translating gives CATRDSFYEQFF.

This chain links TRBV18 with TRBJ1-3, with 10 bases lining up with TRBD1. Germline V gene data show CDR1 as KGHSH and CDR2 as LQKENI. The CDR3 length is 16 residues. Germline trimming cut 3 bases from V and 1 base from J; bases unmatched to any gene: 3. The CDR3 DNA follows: TGTGCCAGCTCACCCCGGACAGGGGGGTCTGGAAACACCATATATTTT. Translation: CASSPRTGGSGNTIYF.